This T cell receptor beta chain was observed in a study of cytomegalovirus exposure and HLA in healthy donors. Some clones are missing from TCRdb's copy, which holds only in-frame ones; the method was immunoSEQ multiplex PCR. This table has roughly 60,000 clones, about 96% appearing once. V shed 3 bases, J shed 4 bases, and the junction held 3 bases outside the gene matches. The CDR3 contains 15 residues. The germline gives CDR1 KGHSH, CDR2 LQKENI. The chain links TRBV18 to TRBJ2-1, with TRBD1 identical over 10 bases. The specimen sequenced was PBMCs. The clonotype was recovered from a woman under 30 in good health and CMV-seronegative. This CDR3 reads CASSPDRGQYNEQFF. In nucleotides, the CDR3 is TGTGCCAGCTCACCCGACAGGGGGCAGTACAATGAGCAGTTCTTC.